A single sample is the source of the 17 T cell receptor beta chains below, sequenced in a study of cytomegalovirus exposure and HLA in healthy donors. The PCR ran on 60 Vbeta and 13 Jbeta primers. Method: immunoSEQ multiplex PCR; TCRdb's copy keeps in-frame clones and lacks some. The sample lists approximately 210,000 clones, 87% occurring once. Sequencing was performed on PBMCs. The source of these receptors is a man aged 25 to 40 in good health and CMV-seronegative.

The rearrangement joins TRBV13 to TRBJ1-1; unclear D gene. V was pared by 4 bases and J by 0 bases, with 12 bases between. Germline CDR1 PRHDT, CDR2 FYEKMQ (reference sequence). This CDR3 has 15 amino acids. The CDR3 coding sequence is TGTGCCAGCAGCTCCCGACTTGATATGAACACTGAAGCTTTCTTT. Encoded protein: CASSSRLDMNTEAFF.

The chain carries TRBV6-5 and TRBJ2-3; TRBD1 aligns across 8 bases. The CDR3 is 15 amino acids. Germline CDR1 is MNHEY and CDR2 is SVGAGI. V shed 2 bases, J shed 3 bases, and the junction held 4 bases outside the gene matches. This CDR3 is CASSYGGQGTDTQYF. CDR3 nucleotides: TGTGCCAGCAGTTACGGCGGACAGGGAACAGATACGCAGTATTTT.

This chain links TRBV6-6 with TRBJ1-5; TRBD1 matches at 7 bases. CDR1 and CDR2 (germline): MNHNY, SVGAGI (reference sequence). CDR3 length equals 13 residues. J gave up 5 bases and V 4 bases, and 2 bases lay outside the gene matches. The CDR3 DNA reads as TGTGCCAGCAGTTTTCAGGGGGATCAGCCCCAGCATTTT. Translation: CASSFQGDQPQHF.

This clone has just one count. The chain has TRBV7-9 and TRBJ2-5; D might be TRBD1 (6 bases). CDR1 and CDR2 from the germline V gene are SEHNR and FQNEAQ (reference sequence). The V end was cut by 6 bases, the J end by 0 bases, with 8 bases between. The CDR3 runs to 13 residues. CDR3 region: CASRQGNQETQYF. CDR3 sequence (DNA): TGTGCCAGCAGGCAGGGGAACCAAGAGACCCAGTACTTC.

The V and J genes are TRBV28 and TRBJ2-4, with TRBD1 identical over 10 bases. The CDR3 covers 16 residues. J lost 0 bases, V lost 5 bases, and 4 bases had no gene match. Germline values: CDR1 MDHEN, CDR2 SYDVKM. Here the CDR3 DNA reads TGTGCCAGCAGTCCAGGGACAGGGGTAGCCAAAAACATTCAGTACTTC. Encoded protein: CASSPGTGVAKNIQYF.

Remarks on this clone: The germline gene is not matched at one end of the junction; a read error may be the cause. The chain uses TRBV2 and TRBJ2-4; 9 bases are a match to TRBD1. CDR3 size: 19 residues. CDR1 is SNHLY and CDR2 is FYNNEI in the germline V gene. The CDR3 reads CASGVSQGQGGTAKNSQYF. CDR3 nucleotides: TGTGCCAGCGGTGTGTCTCAGGGACAGGGCGGAACGGCCAAAAACAGTCAGTACTTC.

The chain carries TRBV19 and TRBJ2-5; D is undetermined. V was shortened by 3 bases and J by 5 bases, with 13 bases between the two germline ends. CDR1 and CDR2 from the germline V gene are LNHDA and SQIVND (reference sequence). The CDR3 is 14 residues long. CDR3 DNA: TGTGCCAGTAGTATCTCAGTGGCCTTCGAGACCCAGTACTTC. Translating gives CASSISVAFETQYF.

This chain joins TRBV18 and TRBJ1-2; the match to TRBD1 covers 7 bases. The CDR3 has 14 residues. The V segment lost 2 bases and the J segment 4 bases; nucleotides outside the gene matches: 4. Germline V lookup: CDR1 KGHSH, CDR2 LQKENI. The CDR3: CASSPTDRTYGYTF. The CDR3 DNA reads TGTGCCAGCTCACCAACGGACAGGACCTATGGCTACACCTTC. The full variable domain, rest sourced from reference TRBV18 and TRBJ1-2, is NAGVMQNPRHLVRRRGQEARLRCSPMKGHSHVYWYRQLPEEGLKFMVYLQKENIIDESGMPKERFSAEFPKEGPSILRIQQVVRGDSAAYFCASSPTDRTYGYTFGSGTRLTVV.

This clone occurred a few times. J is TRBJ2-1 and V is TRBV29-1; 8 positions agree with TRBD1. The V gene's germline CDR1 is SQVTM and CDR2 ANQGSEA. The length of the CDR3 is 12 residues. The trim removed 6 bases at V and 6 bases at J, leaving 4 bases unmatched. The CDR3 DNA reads TGCAGCGTCTACGGACAGGGCAATGAGCAGTTCTTC. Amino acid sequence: CSVYGQGNEQFF.

The CDR3 reads CASSILGVRGELFF. Here the CDR3 DNA reads TGTGCCAGCAGCATATTAGGGGTTCGCGGGGAGCTGTTTTTT. The V gene is TRBV5-5, the J gene TRBJ2-2, with D tentatively TRBD1 (5 bases). V gave up 4 bases and J gave up 7 bases, with 14 bases separating them. CDR1 is SGHKS and CDR2 is YYEKEE in the germline V gene (reference sequence). This CDR3 region has 14 residues.

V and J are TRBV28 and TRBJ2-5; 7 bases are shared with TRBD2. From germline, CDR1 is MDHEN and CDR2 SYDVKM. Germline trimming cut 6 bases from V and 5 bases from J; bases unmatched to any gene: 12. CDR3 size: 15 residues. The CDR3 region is CASRPLGGGDETQYF. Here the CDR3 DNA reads TGTGCCAGCAGACCCTTAGGCGGGGGAGACGAGACCCAGTACTTC.

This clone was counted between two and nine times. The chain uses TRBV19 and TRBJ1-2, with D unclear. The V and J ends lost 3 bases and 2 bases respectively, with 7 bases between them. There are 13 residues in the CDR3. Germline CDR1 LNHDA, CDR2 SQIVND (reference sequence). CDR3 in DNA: TGTGCCAGTAGTATTGGCAGAAACTATGGCTACACCTTC. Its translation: CASSIGRNYGYTF.

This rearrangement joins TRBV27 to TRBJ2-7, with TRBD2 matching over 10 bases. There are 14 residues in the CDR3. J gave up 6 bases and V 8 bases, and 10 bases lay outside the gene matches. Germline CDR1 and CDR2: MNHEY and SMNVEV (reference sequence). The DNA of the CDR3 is TGTGCCAGCGGATTCAGCGGGAGGGCCTTCGAGCAGTACTTC. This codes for CASGFSGRAFEQYF.

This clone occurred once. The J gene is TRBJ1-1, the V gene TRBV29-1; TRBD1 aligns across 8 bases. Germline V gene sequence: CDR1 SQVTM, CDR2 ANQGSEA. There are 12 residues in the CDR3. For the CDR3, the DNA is TGCGGCGCAACCAGGGGGCGAACTGAAGCTTTCTTT. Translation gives CGATRGRTEAFF.

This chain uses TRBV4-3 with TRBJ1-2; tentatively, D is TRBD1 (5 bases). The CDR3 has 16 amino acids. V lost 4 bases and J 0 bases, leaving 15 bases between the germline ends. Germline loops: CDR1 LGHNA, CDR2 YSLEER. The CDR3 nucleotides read TGCGCCAGCAGCCCCTACCGGGGGAGAGCTAACTATGGCTACACCTTC. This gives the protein CASSPYRGRANYGYTF.

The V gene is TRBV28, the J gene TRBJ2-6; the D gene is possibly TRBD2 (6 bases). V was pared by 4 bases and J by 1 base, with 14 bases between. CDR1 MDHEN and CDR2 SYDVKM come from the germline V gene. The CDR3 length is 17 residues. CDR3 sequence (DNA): TGTGCCAGCAGTTACATAGCGGAGGAGTCTGGGGCCAACGTCCTGACTTTC. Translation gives CASSYIAEESGANVLTF. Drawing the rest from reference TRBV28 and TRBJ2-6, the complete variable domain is DVKVTQSSRYLVKRTGEKVFLECVQDMDHENMFWYRQDPGLGLRLIYFSYDVKMKEKGDIPEGYSVSREKKERFSLILESASTNQTSMYLCASSYIAEESGANVLTFGAGSRLTVL.

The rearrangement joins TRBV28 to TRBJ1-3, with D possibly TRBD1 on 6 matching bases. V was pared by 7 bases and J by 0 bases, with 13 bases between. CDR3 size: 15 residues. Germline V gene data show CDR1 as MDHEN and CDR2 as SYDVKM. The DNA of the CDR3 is TGTGCCAGCAACCTAATACAGGGCTCTGGAAACACCATATATTTT. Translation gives CASNLIQGSGNTIYF.